A single TCR beta chain is shown here with its context. Its antigen remains unknown. Produced via immunoSEQ multiplex PCR; TCRdb's table is partial and in-frame only. Here the sample spans around 25,000 clones, roughly 89% being singletons. This sample stems from a study of tissue T cells after allogeneic stem cell transplantation. CDR1 and CDR2 from the germline V gene are SEHNR and FQNEAQ (reference sequence). The CDR3 is 14 amino acids. V lost 1 base and J 4 bases, leaving 11 bases between the germline ends. Study-level results: Tissue-detected TCR repertoire was only partly captured by blood and spleen T cells.

The chain recombines TRBV7-9 with TRBJ2-7, with D unresolved. This sequence originates from a male donor older than 55 who later had graft-versus-host disease after an allogeneic stem cell transplant. The sample consisted of blood, taken before transplantation. This CDR3 reads CASSLVSNEYEQYF. CDR3 nucleotide sequence: TGTGCCAGCAGCTTAGTCAGCAACGAGTACGAGCAGTACTTC. Complete variable domain (other parts from reference TRBV7-9 and TRBJ2-7): DTGVSQNPRHKITKRGQNVTFRCDPISEHNRLYWYRQTLGQGPEFLTYFQNEAQLEKSRLLSDRFSAERPKGSFSTLEIQRTEQGDSAMYLCASSLVSNEYEQYFGPGTRLTVT.